The rows below give T cell receptor beta chains drawn from one sample of a study of identical twins. TCRdb re-called the 5' RACE reads with MiXCR, one entry per CDR3 protein. The profile shows 200,000 to 250,000 distinct CDR3 sequences, 11% to 15% of them singletons. Sequencing used memory (CD45RO+) T cells sorted from blood. The receptors here all came from a woman aged 18-29 years in good health. Each CDR3 is given with its conserved first and last residue. The D gene is left open where the match is weak. Rows may omit the clone size; those that give it use once, few, many or a size class.

CDR3nt: TGTGCCAGCAGCTTGACGGGAGGTGGGGTGGCCTACGAGCAGTACTTC
CDR3aa: CASSLTGGGVAYEQYF
d_gene: TRBD2
v_gene: TRBV5-6
abundance: -
j_gene: TRBJ2-7
len: 16

CDR3nt: TGCAGTGCCGGAGGGGGCGGGATGGCCCAAGAGACCCAGTACTTC
CDR3aa: CSAGGGGMAQETQYF
d_gene: -
v_gene: TRBV20-1
abundance: few
j_gene: TRBJ2-5
len: 15

CDR3nt: TGTGCCAGCAGCTTAGTATTAGAAACCTACGAGCAGTACTTC
CDR3aa: CASSLVLETYEQYF
d_gene: -
v_gene: TRBV7-2
abundance: few
j_gene: TRBJ2-7
len: 14

CDR3nt: TGTGCCAGCAGCCAGCGGGAGGTGCAGTTCTTC
CDR3aa: CASSQREVQFF
d_gene: TRBD2
v_gene: TRBV5-5
abundance: many
j_gene: TRBJ2-1
len: 11

CDR3nt: TGTGCCAGCAGCAATAGCGGGGCAGGCACAGATACGCAGTATTTT
CDR3aa: CASSNSGAGTDTQYF
d_gene: TRBD2
v_gene: TRBV6-1
abundance: -
j_gene: TRBJ2-3
len: 15

CDR3nt: TGTGCCAGCAGTCCCTGGACTAGCGGGGGAGATGAGCAGTTCTTC
CDR3aa: CASSPWTSGGDEQFF
d_gene: TRBD2
v_gene: TRBV6-1
abundance: many
j_gene: TRBJ2-1
len: 15

CDR3nt: TGTGCCAGCAGCCCAGGCTCCGGGACAGGGGGAAAACTGTTTTTT
CDR3aa: CASSPGSGTGGKLFF
d_gene: TRBD1
v_gene: TRBV7-2
abundance: few
j_gene: TRBJ1-4
len: 15

CDR3nt: TGTGCCAGCTCCCGGAGGCAGGGGGAAGGCGGCTACACCTTC
CDR3aa: CASSRRQGEGGYTF
d_gene: TRBD1
v_gene: TRBV6-1
abundance: few
j_gene: TRBJ1-2
len: 14

CDR3nt: TGTGCCAGCAGCTTCGGGGAGAGCACTGAAGCTTTCTTT
CDR3aa: CASSFGESTEAFF
d_gene: -
v_gene: TRBV7-9
abundance: many
j_gene: TRBJ1-1
len: 13

CDR3nt: TGTGCCAGCAGTCTACTTAATGAAAAACTGTTTTTT
CDR3aa: CASSLLNEKLFF
d_gene: -
v_gene: TRBV12-3/TRBV12-4
abundance: -
j_gene: TRBJ1-4
len: 12

CDR3nt: TGTGCCAGCAGCTCGGGGCTTTCCCAAGGGGAGACCCAGTACTTC
CDR3aa: CASSSGLSQGETQYF
d_gene: -
v_gene: TRBV7-9
abundance: many
j_gene: TRBJ2-5
len: 15

CDR3nt: TGCAGCGTTGAGGTCCTAGCGGGGTACCAAGAGACCCAGTACTTC
CDR3aa: CSVEVLAGYQETQYF
d_gene: TRBD2
v_gene: TRBV29-1
abundance: few
j_gene: TRBJ2-5
len: 15

CDR3nt: TGCAGTGCTAGAAGCGGGACTAGCGAACCCGAGCAGTACTTC
CDR3aa: CSARSGTSEPEQYF
d_gene: TRBD2
v_gene: TRBV20-1
abundance: few
j_gene: TRBJ2-7
len: 14

CDR3nt: TGTGCCAGCAGTTATAGAAAAGGGGGCAATGAGCAGTTCTTC
CDR3aa: CASSYRKGGNEQFF
d_gene: -
v_gene: TRBV6-5
abundance: -
j_gene: TRBJ2-1
len: 14

CDR3nt: TGTGCCAGCAGTGACCCGGGACAGGGGAATGGCTACACCTTC
CDR3aa: CASSDPGQGNGYTF
d_gene: TRBD1
v_gene: TRBV25-1
abundance: few
j_gene: TRBJ1-2
len: 14

CDR3nt: TGTGCCAGCAGTTCAGGGGACAGGGGGAACACTGAAGCTTTCTTT
CDR3aa: CASSSGDRGNTEAFF
d_gene: TRBD1
v_gene: TRBV12-3/TRBV12-4
abundance: many
j_gene: TRBJ1-1
len: 15

CDR3nt: TGTGCCAGCAGATGGGCGAACACTGAAGCTTTCTTT
CDR3aa: CASRWANTEAFF
d_gene: -
v_gene: TRBV25-1
abundance: few
j_gene: TRBJ1-1
len: 12